What follows is one TCR beta chain and its context. Antigen unknown. This sample is part of a study of OX40 agonist ivuxolimab in advanced cancers. Repertoires were generated with immunoSEQ multiplex PCR, while TCRdb's copy carries only in-frame clones and drops some. In the table there are some 85,000 clones, roughly 88% of which are singletons. V shed 5 bases, J shed 0 bases, and the junction held 4 bases outside the gene matches. The CDR3 has 15 residues. Germline assignment: CDR1 SGHTA and CDR2 FQGNSA. General observations from the study: Clonal expansion from baseline to week 6 occurred in both CD4+ and CD8+ T cells.

The chain links TRBV7-2 to TRBJ2-5; 9 bases are shared with TRBD2. The clonotype was recovered from an adult with an advanced solid tumor such as melanoma, head and neck, liver or kidney cancer. Material: CD4+ or CD8+ T cells sorted from blood, obtained in a trial of the OX40 agonist ivuxolimab. The chain's CDR3 is CASSKTSGNQETQYF. For the CDR3, the DNA is TGTGCCAGCAGCAAGACTAGCGGAAACCAAGAGACCCAGTACTTC.